One and the same sample provided the 11 T cell receptor beta chains below, sequenced in a study of blood T cell repertoires in COVID-19. Clones were sequenced by immunoSEQ multiplex PCR, and TCRdb holds only the in-frame ones, with some missing. The repertoire holds roughly 180,000 clones, with approximately 87% as singletons. The sample taken for sequencing was PBMCs or T cells enriched from blood (not recorded which). The receptors originated from a woman between 50 and 59 years old who had recovered from COVID-19.

V usage is TRBV6-6 and J usage is TRBJ1-5; TRBD1 is a possible D gene (6 bases). Germline CDR1 MNHNY, CDR2 SVGAGI (reference sequence). V lost 5 bases and J lost 5, with 19 bases in between. CDR3 size: 16 residues. The DNA for the CDR3 is TGTGCCAGCAGTCCAATGGGAGACAGGTCTTATCAGCCCCAGCATTTT. The encoded protein is CASSPMGDRSYQPQHF.

This clone was found a few times. This chain links TRBV9 with TRBJ1-2; 7 bases are a match to TRBD1. The CDR3 runs 13 residues. With V trimmed by 2 bases and J by 4 bases, 2 bases remained unmatched. Germline CDR1 reads SGDLS; CDR2 reads YYNGEE. CDR3 protein: CASSVGTVYGYTF. The CDR3 nucleotides read TGTGCCAGCAGCGTCGGGACAGTCTATGGCTACACCTTC.

The V gene is TRBV28, the J gene TRBJ1-6; TRBD1 might be the D (6 bases). V was shortened by 6 bases and J by 7 bases, with 13 bases between the two germline ends. CDR1 is MDHEN, CDR2 SYDVKM, per germline. There are 14 residues in the CDR3. The CDR3 bases are TGTGCCAGCAGCCAACAGGGTCGGAATTCACCCCTCCACTTT. This sequence encodes CASSQQGRNSPLHF.

The chain carries TRBV19 and TRBJ2-3, with TRBD1 matching 8 bases. V was clipped by 3 bases and J by 10 bases; unmatched bases: 9. This CDR3 has 14 amino acids. CDR1 is LNHDA and CDR2 is SQIVND in the germline V gene (reference sequence). CDR3 bases: TGTGCCAGTAGTATGGCACAGGGGGGCAGTCCGCAGTATTTT. Translating gives CASSMAQGGSPQYF.

This clone occurred once. The rearrangement joins TRBV11-2 to TRBJ2-1; D may be TRBD2 (6 bases). Germline loops: CDR1 SGHAT, CDR2 FQNNGV. Trimming left V 10 bases short and J 4 bases short, with 11 bases between. This CDR3 comprises 12 residues. In DNA, the CDR3 is TGTGCCACTCGGGACTCATACAATGAGCAGTTCTTC. Translated, it gives CATRDSYNEQFF.

The rearrangement uses TRBV2 and TRBJ1-1; D is possibly TRBD1 (5 bases). The germline V gene has CDR1 SNHLY and CDR2 FYNNEI. The length of the CDR3 is 15 residues. Trimming cost V 3 bases and J 1 base, with 12 bases left between them. This CDR3 reads CASSEVFGGNTEAFF. The CDR3, as DNA: TGTGCCAGCAGTGAGGTGTTCGGGGGGAACACTGAAGCTTTCTTT.

The rearrangement joins TRBV27 to TRBJ2-1; 7 positions match TRBD1. The CDR3 contains 14 residues. CDR1 and CDR2 (germline): MNHEY, SMNVEV (reference sequence). The V gene end was trimmed by 6 bases and the J gene end by 2 bases; junction bases not matched to a gene: 4. CDR3 nucleotides: TGTGCCAGCAGGGGGACAGCCACCTACAATGAGCAGTTCTTC. It codes for CASRGTATYNEQFF.

The chain combines TRBV27 with TRBJ1-1; D gene ambiguous. CDR3 length equals 14 residues. In germline, CDR1 is MNHEY, CDR2 SMNVEV (reference sequence). Trimming left V 5 bases short and J 3 bases short, with 13 bases between. The CDR3 protein is CASSPSRRDTEAFF. CDR3 sequence (DNA): TGTGCCAGCAGTCCCTCGAGGAGGGACACTGAAGCTTTCTTT.

The chain has TRBV5-1 and TRBJ2-3; maybe TRBD1 (5 bases). Germline CDR1 is SGHRS and CDR2 is YFSETQ. Trimming cost V 4 bases and J 0 bases, with 12 bases left between them. This CDR3 spans 15 amino acids. The CDR3 here is CASSVQGPSTDTQYF. In DNA, the CDR3 is TGCGCCAGCAGCGTCCAGGGTCCTAGCACAGATACGCAGTATTTT.

This chain joins TRBV6-1 and TRBJ2-2; D unresolved. V dropped 2 bases and J dropped 4 bases, with 5 bases sitting between them. The CDR3 is 13 residues long. From germline, CDR1 is MNHNS and CDR2 SASEGT. This CDR3 is CASSETATGELFF. In DNA form, the CDR3 reads TGTGCCAGCAGTGAAACAGCCACCGGGGAGCTGTTTTTT.

The chain links TRBV9 to TRBJ1-2; D is undetermined. Germline loops: CDR1 SGDLS, CDR2 YYNGEE. V gave up 0 bases and J gave up 5 bases, with 8 bases separating them. The CDR3 loop spans 13 amino acids. DNA of the CDR3: TGTGCCAGCAGCGTAGGAGGCCGTTATGGCTACACCTTC. Translated, it gives CASSVGGRYGYTF.